This entry concerns a single TCR beta chain. This may be a read error: a much more frequent sequence differs by one nucleotide. This entry is derived from a study of tumor-infiltrating lymphocytes in primary liver carcinoma. About the research overall: Cases comprised patients with primary liver carcinoma who received surgical resection.

The CDR3 contains 17 residues. CDR1 is MGHRA and CDR2 is YSYEKL in the germline V gene. Blood RNA originated from unsorted whole blood, with germline DNA additionally extracted. Around 4.3 milliliters of peripheral blood were drawn presurgically. cDNA specific to TCR beta was made from 500 ng of total RNA, with a constant-region primer employed for priming. TCR beta libraries came from three nested multiplex PCR rounds using slightly modified ARM-PCR. TRBV1-TRBV30 forward primers paired with a C-beta reverse primer were used in the first two PCR rounds, which ran about 11 cycles each. TCRdb redid the calling of the multiplex PCR reads with MiXCR, one entry per CDR3 protein. The sample includes approximately 330,000 distinct CDR3 sequences, less than 65% of them seen just once.

The TCR originated in a man aged 35-49 years with primary liver carcinoma and hepatitis B virus infection. Material for sequencing was peripheral blood. The genes are TRBV4-1 and TRBJ2-1; TRBD1 matches at 7 bases. The CDR3 loop is CANSQYDSGQPVNEQFF. CDR3 nucleotides: TGCGCCAACAGCCAATACGACTCGGGACAGCCCGTGAATGAGCAGTTCTTC.